Listed below are T cell receptor beta chains from one sample, sequenced in a study of blood T cell repertoires in COVID-19. Clones were sequenced by immunoSEQ multiplex PCR, and TCRdb holds only the in-frame ones, with some missing. The repertoire includes some 390,000 clones, roughly nine tenths of them detected once, and 0.95% to 1.3% sits in the top ten. Material for sequencing was PBMCs or T cells enriched from blood (not recorded which). The receptors originated from a man under 40 who had recovered from COVID-19. Each CDR3 is given with its conserved first and last residue. D genes are given only for firm matches. A clone size is listed for some rows: how often the clone was seen (once, few, many), or a class if it is expanded.

>TRBD2|TRBV4-1|.|TRBJ2-1
TGCGCCAGCAGCCGGGGACTAGCGGACTACAATGAGCAGTTCTTC
CASSRGLADYNEQFF
>TRBD2|TRBV13|.|TRBJ2-1
TGTGCCAGCAGCTTATTGGGACTAGCGGACAATGAGCAGTTCTTC
CASSLLGLADNEQFF
>TRBD2|TRBV11-2|.|TRBJ2-1
TGTGCCAGCAGCTTAGGTCGGGAGGGCCCTCTCGGCAATGAGCAGTTCTTC
CASSLGREGPLGNEQFF
>TRBD1|TRBV11-3|.|TRBJ2-2
TGTGCCAGCAGCTTAGATCCGGGACAGGGTCACACCGGGGAGCTGTTTTTT
CASSLDPGQGHTGELFF
>.|TRBV12-3/TRBV12-4|.|TRBJ1-2
TGTGCCAGCACCCCCCCAGCTAACTATGGCTACACCTTC
CASTPPANYGYTF
>TRBD2|TRBV6-5|.|TRBJ2-7
TGTGCCAGCAGACCCTTAGCGGGAGGTTACGAGCAGTACTTC
CASRPLAGGYEQYF
>TRBD2|TRBV28|.|TRBJ2-1
TGTGCCAGCAGGATGGGACTAGCGGGAGGATTGTTCTTC
CASRMGLAGGLFF
>TRBD2|TRBV5-4|.|TRBJ2-1
TGTGCCAGCAGCTTGAAGGGCGGGAGCTACAATGAGCAGTTCTTC
CASSLKGGSYNEQFF
>TRBD1|TRBV9|.|TRBJ2-2
TGTGCCAGCAGCGTAGGGACAGGGGGTCGCACCGGGGAGCTGTTTTTT
CASSVGTGGRTGELFF
>TRBD1|TRBV28|.|TRBJ1-2
TGTGCCAGCAGGTCTCGGGACAGGCTATATGGCTACACCTTC
CASRSRDRLYGYTF
>TRBD2|TRBV18|.|TRBJ2-1
TGTGCCAGCTCACCCCCTAGCGGTAAAAACAATGAGCAGTTCTTC
CASSPPSGKNNEQFF
>TRBD1|TRBV7-9|.|TRBJ2-7
TGTGCCAGCAGCTCCGGACAGGGCCCCTACGAGCAGTACTTC
CASSSGQGPYEQYF
>TRBD1|TRBV12-5|.|TRBJ2-7
TGTGCTAGTGGCCGGGACAGGGTCAGCTACGAGCAGTACTTC
CASGRDRVSYEQYF
>TRBD1|TRBV20-1|.|TRBJ2-5
TGCAGTGCTAGTACAGGGGTGGTAGAAGAGACCCAGTACTTC
CSASTGVVEETQYF
>TRBD1|TRBV7-2|once|TRBJ1-6
TGTGCCAGCAGCCCCGCCGGGACAGTAACCTATAATTCACCCCTCCACTTT
CASSPAGTVTYNSPLHF
>TRBD1|TRBV13|once|TRBJ2-7
TGTGCCAGCAGCTCATCGGACAGGCCAACCTACGAGCAGTACTTC
CASSSSDRPTYEQYF
>.|TRBV12-3/TRBV12-4|.|TRBJ2-7
TGTGCCAGCAGGACTACGGCCCACGAGCAGTACTTC
CASRTTAHEQYF
>TRBD1|TRBV6-5|.|TRBJ2-7
TGTGCCAGCAGGCGTGACAGGGGCTACGAGCAGTACTTC
CASRRDRGYEQYF
>.|TRBV10-3|.|TRBJ1-3
TGTGCCATCAGCGACCTCACAGGGTCTGGAAACACCATATATTTT
CAISDLTGSGNTIYF
>.|TRBV27|.|TRBJ2-7
TGTGCCAGCAGGGGGCGGACCGGGGAGCAGTACTTC
CASRGRTGEQYF
>TRBD2|TRBV14|.|TRBJ2-7
TGTGCCAGCAGCCAAGGCTCCCGCAGCGCGCGGGAGTGGTACGAGCAGTACTTC
CASSQGSRSAREWYEQYF
>TRBD1|TRBV24-1|.|TRBJ2-5
TGTGCCACCAGTGATGCAACAGGGGACCAAGAGACCCAGTACTTC
CATSDATGDQETQYF
>TRBD1|TRBV7-2|.|TRBJ2-1
TGTGCCAGCAGCCCTAGGACAGGGAGCTCCTACAATGAGCAGTTCTTC
CASSPRTGSSYNEQFF
>.|TRBV28|.|TRBJ2-7
TGTGCCAGCATCGGTAGCTACGAGCAGTACTTC
CASIGSYEQYF
>TRBD2|TRBV28|once|TRBJ2-7
TGTGCCAGCATCCCCGGGGGGGCTAGCGGCTACGAGCAGTACTTC
CASIPGGASGYEQYF
>.|TRBV12-3/TRBV12-4|.|TRBJ1-4
TGTGCCAGCATGTACCAGGCAAATGAAAAACTGTTTTTT
CASMYQANEKLFF
>.|TRBV9|.|TRBJ2-3
TGTGCCAGCAGCCCTGTTGGAGGGAGTCCCACAGATACGCAGTATTTT
CASSPVGGSPTDTQYF
>TRBD1|TRBV27|once|TRBJ2-3
TGTGCCAGCAGTTCCCCCCGGGACAGGCCATTAGATACGCAGTATTTT
CASSSPRDRPLDTQYF
>.|TRBV15|.|TRBJ2-5
TGTGCCACCAGCAGAGATGGAGGACAGAGAATCCGAGAGACCCAGTACTTC
CATSRDGGQRIRETQYF
>.|TRBV12-5|.|TRBJ2-2
TGTGCTAGTGGTTCGGGGGCGAACACCGGGGAGCTGTTTTTT
CASGSGANTGELFF
>.|TRBV19|.|TRBJ1-5
TGTGCCAGTAGTACCCCAGGCGGGGGCAATCAGCCCCAGCATTTT
CASSTPGGGNQPQHF
>TRBD1|TRBV5-1|few|TRBJ1-1
TGCGCCAGCAGCCCCCAGACAGGGGAGAACACTGAAGCTTTCTTT
CASSPQTGENTEAFF
>TRBD1|TRBV6-5|once|TRBJ1-2
TGTGCCAGCAGCCGGACAGGCCCCTATGGCTACACCTTC
CASSRTGPYGYTF
>.|TRBV18|few|TRBJ2-7
TGTGCCAGCTCACCACAATCGGGACTCACAGAGCAGTACTTC
CASSPQSGLTEQYF
>.|TRBV6-5|.|TRBJ1-5
TGTGCCAGCAGTTACGGGGCAGGTACCAATCAGCCCCAGCATTTT
CASSYGAGTNQPQHF
>TRBD2|TRBV4-1|.|TRBJ2-2
TGCGCCAGCAGCCTCCGGGACTACCCAAACACCGGGGAGCTGTTTTTT
CASSLRDYPNTGELFF
>.|TRBV5-1|.|TRBJ2-3
TGCGCCAGCAGCTTGGTCATCACAGATACGCAGTATTTT
CASSLVITDTQYF
>.|TRBV7-9|.|TRBJ2-2
TGTGCCAGCAGCTTAAGAGGGCCGGTGGACACCGGGGAGCTGTTTTTT
CASSLRGPVDTGELFF
>.|TRBV25-1|once|TRBJ2-6
TGTGCCAGCAGTTTCAGTCGCTCTGGGGCCAACGTCCTGACTTTC
CASSFSRSGANVLTF
>.|TRBV5-3|.|TRBJ2-7
TGTGCCAGAAGCTTGGGCCGGGACTCCTCCTACGAGCAGTACTTC
CARSLGRDSSYEQYF
>TRBD2|TRBV7-3|.|TRBJ2-1
TGTGCCAGCAGCCTCGGGGCTAGCGGATACAATGAGCAGTTCTTC
CASSLGASGYNEQFF
>TRBD2|TRBV27|.|TRBJ2-7
TGTGCCAGCAGTTCTCGTCCGGGACTAGCGGACTACGAGCAGTACTTC
CASSSRPGLADYEQYF